This TCR beta chain emerged from a study of CD8 T cells in Susac syndrome. The CDR3 has 14 amino acids. J was trimmed by 9 bases and V by 7 bases; bases with no gene match: 9. CDR1 is LNHDA and CDR2 is SQIVND in the germline V gene (reference sequence). Random hexamers were used to reverse transcribe an amount of roughly 0.5 to 1 ug RNA. Amplification of the TCR beta CDR3 was carried out by immunoSEQ multiplex PCR, which spanned a total of 54 Vbeta and 13 Jbeta segments. Each CDR3 protein gets one entry after TCRdb re-called the immunoSEQ multiplex PCR reads with MiXCR. The sample has 250,000 to 300,000 distinct CDR3 sequences, more than 75% seen once. In its sample, this clonotype was seen once.

This receptor was taken from a human donor with multiple sclerosis. The sample comprised CD8+ T cells from PBMCs. This chain uses TRBV19 with TRBJ1-6; the match to TRBD1 covers 7 bases. Here the CDR3 reads CASMDRRGFSPLHF. CDR3 DNA: TGTGCCAGTATGGACAGGCGAGGTTTTTCACCCCTCCACTTT.